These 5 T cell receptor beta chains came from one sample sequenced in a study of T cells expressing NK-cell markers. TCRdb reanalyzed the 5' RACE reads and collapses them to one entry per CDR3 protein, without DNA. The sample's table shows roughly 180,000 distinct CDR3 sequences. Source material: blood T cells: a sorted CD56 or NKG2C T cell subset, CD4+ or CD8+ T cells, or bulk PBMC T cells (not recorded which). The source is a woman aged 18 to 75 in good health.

CDR3 amino acids: CASSLETGDFAYEQYF. V gene TRBV11-2 combines with J gene TRBJ2-7; TCRdb names TRBD1, which stays unverified in the absence of DNA. CDR1 SGHAT and CDR2 FQNNGV come from the germline V gene. This CDR3 is built from 16 residues.

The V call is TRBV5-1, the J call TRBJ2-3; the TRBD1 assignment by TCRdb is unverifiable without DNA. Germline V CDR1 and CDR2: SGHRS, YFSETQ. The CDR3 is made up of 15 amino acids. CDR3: CASSLQGSVEDTQYF.

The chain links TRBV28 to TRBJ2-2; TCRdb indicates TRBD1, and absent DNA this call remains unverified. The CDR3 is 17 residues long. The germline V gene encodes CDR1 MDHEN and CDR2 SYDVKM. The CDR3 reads CASSLVWGDTNTGELFF.

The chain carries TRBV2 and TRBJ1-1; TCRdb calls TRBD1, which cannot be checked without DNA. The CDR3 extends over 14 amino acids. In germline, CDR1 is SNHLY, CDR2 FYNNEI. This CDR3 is CASSEIQGNTEAFF.

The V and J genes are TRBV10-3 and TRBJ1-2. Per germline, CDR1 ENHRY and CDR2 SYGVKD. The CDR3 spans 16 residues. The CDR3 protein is CAISVRAGKDGYGYTF.